A single count supports the clone carrying this T cell receptor beta chain. The antigen is unknown. Profiling relied on immunoSEQ multiplex PCR, and the TCRdb table lists in-frame clones only, not all of them. The repertoire consists of over 9,500 clones, with over 70% occurring once and the leading ten covering 16%. The data belong to a study of OX40 agonist ivuxolimab in advanced cancers. Across the study: Of the patients, three showed partial responses, one with hepatocellular carcinoma and two with cutaneous melanoma.

The CDR3 loop spans 12 amino acids. Germline CDR1 MNHNS, CDR2 SASEGT. J was trimmed by 2 bases and V by 8 bases; bases with no gene match: 0. Overall study results and limits: Clonal expansion was among the lowest in partial responders at 0.1-3.0 mg/kg, especially CD8+.

Sequencing was performed on CD4+ or CD8+ T cells sorted from blood, taken in a trial of the OX40 agonist ivuxolimab. The J gene is TRBJ1-2, the V gene TRBV6-1, with 9 bases aligning to TRBD1. The sequence was collected from an adult with an advanced solid tumor such as melanoma, head and neck, liver or kidney cancer. The CDR3 region is CASGQGNYGYTF. CDR3 nucleotides: TGTGCCAGCGGACAGGGGAACTATGGCTACACCTTC.